This T cell receptor (beta chain) is from a study of shared clonotypes between healthy human individuals. Findings and limits, study-wide: Generation probability values for non-shared clonotypes were lower than those for clonotypes shared by all four donors. Memory subsets had estimated richness that was generally smaller than that of naive subsets.

The repertoire was sequenced with immunoSEQ multiplex PCR; TCRdb's copy has only in-frame clones and lacks some. The table includes about 1 million clones, approximately 68% detected once. J was trimmed by 4 bases and V by 8 bases; bases with no gene match: 13. Per the germline V gene, CDR1 is SGHTA and CDR2 is FQGNSA. The CDR3 runs 16 residues. This clone occurred a few times. What it binds is not known. This receptor was identified in a man between 18 and 35 years old in good health. The chain joins TRBV7-2 to TRBJ2-7, with 11 nucleotides matching TRBD2. What was sequenced was memory CD4+ T cells sorted from blood. Subset here: CD45RA-negative fraction. Here the CDR3 reads CASEPGLAGGRYEQYF. The CDR3 DNA reads TGTGCCAGCGAACCTGGTCTAGCGGGAGGTCGGTACGAGCAGTACTTC.